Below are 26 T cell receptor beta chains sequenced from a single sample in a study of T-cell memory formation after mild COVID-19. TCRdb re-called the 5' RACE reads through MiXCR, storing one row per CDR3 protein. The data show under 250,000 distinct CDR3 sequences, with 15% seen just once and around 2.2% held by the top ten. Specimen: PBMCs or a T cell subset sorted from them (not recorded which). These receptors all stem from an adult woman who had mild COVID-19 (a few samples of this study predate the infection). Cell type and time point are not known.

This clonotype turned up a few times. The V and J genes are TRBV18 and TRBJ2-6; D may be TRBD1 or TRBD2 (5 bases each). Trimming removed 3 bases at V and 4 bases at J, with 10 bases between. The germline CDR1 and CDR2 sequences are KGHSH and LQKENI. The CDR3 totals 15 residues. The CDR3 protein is CASSPPGTGANVLTF. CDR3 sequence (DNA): TGTGCCAGCTCACCCCCAGGGACCGGGGCCAACGTCCTGACTTTC.

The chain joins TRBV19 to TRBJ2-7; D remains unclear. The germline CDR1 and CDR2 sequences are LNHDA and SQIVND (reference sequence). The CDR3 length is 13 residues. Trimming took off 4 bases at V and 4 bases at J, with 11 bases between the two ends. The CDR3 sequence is CASSTPDRYEQYF. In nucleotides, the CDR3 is TGTGCCAGTAGTACACCGGACCGGTACGAGCAGTACTTC.

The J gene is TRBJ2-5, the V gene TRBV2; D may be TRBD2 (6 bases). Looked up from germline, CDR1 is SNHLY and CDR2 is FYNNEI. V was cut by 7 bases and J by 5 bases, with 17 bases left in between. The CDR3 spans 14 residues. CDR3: CASTRSGDWETQYF. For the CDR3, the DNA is TGTGCCAGCACCCGATCGGGGGATTGGGAGACCCAGTACTTC.

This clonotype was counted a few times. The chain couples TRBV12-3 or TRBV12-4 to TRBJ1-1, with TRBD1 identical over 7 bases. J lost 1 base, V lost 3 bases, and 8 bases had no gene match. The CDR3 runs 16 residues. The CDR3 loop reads CASSFGAGGENTEAFF. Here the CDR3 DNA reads TGTGCCAGCAGTTTTGGGGCAGGGGGAGAGAACACTGAAGCTTTCTTT.

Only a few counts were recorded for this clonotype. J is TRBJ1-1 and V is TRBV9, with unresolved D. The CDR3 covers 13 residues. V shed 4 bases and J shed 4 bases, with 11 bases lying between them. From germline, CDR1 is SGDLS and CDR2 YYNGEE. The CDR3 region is CASSSRKGTEAFF. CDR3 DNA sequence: TGTGCCAGCAGCTCTCGGAAGGGCACTGAAGCTTTCTTT.

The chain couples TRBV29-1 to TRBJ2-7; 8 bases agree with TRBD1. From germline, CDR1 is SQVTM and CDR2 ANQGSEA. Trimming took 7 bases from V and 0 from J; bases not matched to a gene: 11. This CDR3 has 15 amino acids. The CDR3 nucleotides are TGCAGCGCCTGGTCCCCTGACAGGGGCTCCTACGAGCAGTACTTC. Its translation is CSAWSPDRGSYEQYF.

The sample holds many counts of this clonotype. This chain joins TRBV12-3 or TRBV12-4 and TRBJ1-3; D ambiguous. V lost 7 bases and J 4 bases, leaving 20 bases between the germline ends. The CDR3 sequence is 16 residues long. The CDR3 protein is CASTTLQISVGNTIYF. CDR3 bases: TGTGCCAGCACTACCCTCCAGATATCAGTCGGAAACACCATATATTTT.

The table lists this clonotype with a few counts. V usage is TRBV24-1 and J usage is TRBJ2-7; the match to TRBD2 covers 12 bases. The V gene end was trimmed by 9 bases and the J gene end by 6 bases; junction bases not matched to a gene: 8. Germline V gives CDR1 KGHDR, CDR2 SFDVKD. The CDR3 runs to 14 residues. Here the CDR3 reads CATSLSSGRAEQYF. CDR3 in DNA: TGTGCCACCTCATTGTCTAGCGGGAGGGCCGAGCAGTACTTC.

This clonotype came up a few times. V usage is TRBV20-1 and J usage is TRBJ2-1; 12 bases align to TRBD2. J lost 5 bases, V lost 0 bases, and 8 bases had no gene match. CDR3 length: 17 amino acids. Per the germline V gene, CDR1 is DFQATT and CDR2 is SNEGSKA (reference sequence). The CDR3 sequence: CSARDPWTSGEHNEQFF. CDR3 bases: TGCAGTGCTAGAGATCCTTGGACTAGCGGGGAACACAATGAGCAGTTCTTC.

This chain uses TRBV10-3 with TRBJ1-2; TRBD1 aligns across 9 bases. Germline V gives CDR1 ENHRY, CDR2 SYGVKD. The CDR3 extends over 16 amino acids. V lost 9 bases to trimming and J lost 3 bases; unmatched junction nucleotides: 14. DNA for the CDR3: TGTGCCATTGGACAGGGGAGAAACGGAGGCGACTATGGCTACACCTTC. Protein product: CAIGQGRNGGDYGYTF.

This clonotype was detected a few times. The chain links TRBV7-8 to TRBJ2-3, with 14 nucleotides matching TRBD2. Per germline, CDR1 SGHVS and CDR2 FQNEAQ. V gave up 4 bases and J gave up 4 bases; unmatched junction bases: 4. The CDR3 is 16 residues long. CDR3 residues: CASSSGLAGDADTQYF. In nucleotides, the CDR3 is TGTGCCAGCAGCTCGGGACTAGCGGGAGATGCAGATACGCAGTATTTT.

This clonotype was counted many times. CDR3 sequence: CASRATGIDTQYF. CDR3 bases: TGTGCCAGCAGAGCTACAGGGATAGATACGCAGTATTTT. The chain has TRBV12-3 or TRBV12-4 and TRBJ2-3; TRBD1 is a possible D gene (6 bases). V lost 6 bases to trimming and J lost 5 bases, with 12 bases between them. The CDR3 has 13 residues.

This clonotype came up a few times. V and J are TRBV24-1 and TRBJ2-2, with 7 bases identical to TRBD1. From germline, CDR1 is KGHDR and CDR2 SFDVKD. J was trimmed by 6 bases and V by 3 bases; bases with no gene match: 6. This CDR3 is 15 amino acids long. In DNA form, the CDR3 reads TGTGCCACCAGTGATCCAGGGGGATGGGCCGGGGAGCTGTTTTTT. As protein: CATSDPGGWAGELFF.

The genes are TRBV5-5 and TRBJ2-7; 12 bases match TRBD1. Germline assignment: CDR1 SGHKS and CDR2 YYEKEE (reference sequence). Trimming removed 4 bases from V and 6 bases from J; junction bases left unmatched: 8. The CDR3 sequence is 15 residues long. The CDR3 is CASSLPGTGGGEQYF. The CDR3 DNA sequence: TGTGCCAGCAGCCTCCCAGGGACAGGGGGCGGCGAGCAGTACTTC.

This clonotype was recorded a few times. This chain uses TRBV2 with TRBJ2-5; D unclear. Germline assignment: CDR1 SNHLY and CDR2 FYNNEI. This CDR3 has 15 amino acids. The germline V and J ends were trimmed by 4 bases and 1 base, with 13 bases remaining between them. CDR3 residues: CASSVGPASQETQYF. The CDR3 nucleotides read TGTGCCAGCAGTGTGGGCCCGGCTAGCCAAGAGACCCAGTACTTC.

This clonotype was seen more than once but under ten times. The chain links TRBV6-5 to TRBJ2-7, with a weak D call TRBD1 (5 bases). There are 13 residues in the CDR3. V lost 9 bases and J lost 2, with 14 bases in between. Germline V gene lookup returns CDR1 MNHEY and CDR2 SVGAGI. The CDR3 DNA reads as TGTGCCAGTTCCCGTGGGGCCACCTACGAGCAGTACTTC. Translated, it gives CASSRGATYEQYF.

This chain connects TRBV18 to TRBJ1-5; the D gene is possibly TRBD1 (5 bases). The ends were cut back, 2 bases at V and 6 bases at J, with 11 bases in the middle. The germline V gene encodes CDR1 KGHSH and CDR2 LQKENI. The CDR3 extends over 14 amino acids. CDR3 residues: CASSPSQGGQPQHF. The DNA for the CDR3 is TGTGCCAGCTCACCAAGCCAGGGAGGTCAGCCCCAGCATTTT.

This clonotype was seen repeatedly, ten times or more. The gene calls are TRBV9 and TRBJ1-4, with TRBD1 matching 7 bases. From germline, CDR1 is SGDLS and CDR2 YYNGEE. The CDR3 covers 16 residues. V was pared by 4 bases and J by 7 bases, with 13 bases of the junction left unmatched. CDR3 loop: CASSKQTGDVGEKLFF. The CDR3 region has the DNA TGTGCCAGCAGCAAACAAACAGGGGACGTTGGTGAAAAACTGTTTTTT. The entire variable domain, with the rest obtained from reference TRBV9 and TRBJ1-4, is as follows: DSGVTQTPKHLITATGQRVTLRCSPRSGDLSVYWYQQSLDQGLQFLIQYYNGEERAKGNILERFSAQQFPDLHSELNLSSLELGDSALYFCASSKQTGDVGEKLFFGSGTQLSVL.

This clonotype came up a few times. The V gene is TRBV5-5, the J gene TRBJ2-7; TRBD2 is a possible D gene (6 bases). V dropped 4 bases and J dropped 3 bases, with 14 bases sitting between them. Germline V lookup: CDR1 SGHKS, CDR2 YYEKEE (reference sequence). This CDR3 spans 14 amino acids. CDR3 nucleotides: TGTGCCAGCAGCCGAGAAGGCGGGATCTACGAGCAGTACTTC. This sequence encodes CASSREGGIYEQYF.

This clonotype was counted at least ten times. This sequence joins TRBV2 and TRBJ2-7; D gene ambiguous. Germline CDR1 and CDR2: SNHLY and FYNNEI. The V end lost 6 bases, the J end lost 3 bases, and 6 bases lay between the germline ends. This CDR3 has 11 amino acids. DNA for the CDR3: TGTGCCAGCAGCGCTTTCTACGAGCAGTACTTC. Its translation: CASSAFYEQYF.

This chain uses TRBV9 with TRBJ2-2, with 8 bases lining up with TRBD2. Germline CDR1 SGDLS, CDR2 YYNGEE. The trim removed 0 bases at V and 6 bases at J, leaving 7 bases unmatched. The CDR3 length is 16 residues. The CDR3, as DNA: TGTGCCAGCAGCGTAGCTCCTAGCGGGTCCCCCGGGGAGCTGTTTTTT. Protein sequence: CASSVAPSGSPGELFF.

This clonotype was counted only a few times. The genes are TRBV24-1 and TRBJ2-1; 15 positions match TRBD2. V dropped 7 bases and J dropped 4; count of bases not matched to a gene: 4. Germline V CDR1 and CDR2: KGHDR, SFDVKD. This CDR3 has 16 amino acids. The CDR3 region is CATSRGLAGGYNEQFF. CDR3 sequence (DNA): TGTGCCACCAGCCGAGGACTAGCGGGAGGGTACAATGAGCAGTTCTTC.

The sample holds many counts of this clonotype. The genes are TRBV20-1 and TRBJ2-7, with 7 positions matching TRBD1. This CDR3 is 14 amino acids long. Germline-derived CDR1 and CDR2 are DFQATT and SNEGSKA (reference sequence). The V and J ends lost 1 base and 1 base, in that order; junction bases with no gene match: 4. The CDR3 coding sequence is TGCAGTGCTAGAGGACAGGGCTGGTCCTACGAGCAGTACTTC. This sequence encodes CSARGQGWSYEQYF.

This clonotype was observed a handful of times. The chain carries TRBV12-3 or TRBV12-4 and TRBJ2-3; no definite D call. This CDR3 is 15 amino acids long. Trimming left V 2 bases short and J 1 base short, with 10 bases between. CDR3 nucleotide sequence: TGTGCCAGCAGTTTAACGTGGGCAGGCACAGATACGCAGTATTTT. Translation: CASSLTWAGTDTQYF.

In DNA, the CDR3 is TGTGCCAGCAGCAAACTGCAATGTCAGCCCTACGAGCAGTACTTC. It specifies CASSKLQCQPYEQYF. This sequence joins TRBV21-1 and TRBJ2-7. TRBV21-1 is marked as a pseudogene. The CDR3 totals 15 residues.

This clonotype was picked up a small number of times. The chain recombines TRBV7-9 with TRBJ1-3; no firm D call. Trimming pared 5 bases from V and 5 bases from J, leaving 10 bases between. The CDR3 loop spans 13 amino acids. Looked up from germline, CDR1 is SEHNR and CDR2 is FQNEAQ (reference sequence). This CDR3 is CASSPRRRNTIYF. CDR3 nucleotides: TGTGCCAGCAGCCCCCGGCGCCGAAACACCATATATTTT. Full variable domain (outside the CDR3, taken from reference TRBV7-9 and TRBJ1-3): DTGVSQNPRHKITKRGQNVTFRCDPISEHNRLYWYRQTLGQGPEFLTYFQNEAQLEKSRLLSDRFSAERPKGSFSTLEIQRTEQGDSAMYLCASSPRRRNTIYFGEGSWLTVV.